This TCR beta chain was sequenced for a study of blood T cell repertoires in COVID-19. Assay: immunoSEQ multiplex PCR; the TCRdb copy retains only in-frame clones and omits some. The sample gives roughly 68,000 clones, about 90% of which show up once; less than 55% is in the top ten. The count of this clone is one. The receptor was isolated from a woman aged 55-69 years with COVID-19, enrolled during active disease. The sample comprised peripheral blood.

The CDR3 sequence: CASRAGSLYGYTF. The DNA for the CDR3 is TGTGCCAGTAGGGCAGGATCCCTCTATGGCTACACCTTC. The chain combines TRBV19 with TRBJ1-2; D uncertain. V lost 6 bases, J lost 4 bases, and 12 bases lay in between. Germline assignment: CDR1 LNHDA and CDR2 SQIVND (reference sequence). The CDR3 extends over 13 amino acids.